This T cell receptor (beta chain) was recovered during a study of blood T cell repertoires in COVID-19. Study-wide context: PBMCs, B-cell-depleted T cells, or T cells provided the cDNA or gDNA that made up the material.

Original analysis: Estimated nucleated cell counts came from reference gene primer amplification. Some clones are missing from TCRdb's copy, which holds only in-frame ones; the method was immunoSEQ multiplex PCR. That table supplies the V and J calls and clone size; D and trimming were determined from the DNA. In the table there are around 190,000 clones, about 70% of which are singletons. CDR3 size: 17 residues. J was trimmed by 0 bases and V by 3 bases; bases with no gene match: 9. The germline V gene encodes CDR1 LGHDT and CDR2 YNNKEL (reference sequence). The sample comprised peripheral blood. The chain combines TRBV3-1 (or the pseudogene TRBV3-2) with TRBJ1-1; 8 nucleotides agree with TRBD1. The TCR originated in a woman in her fifties or sixties with active or convalescent COVID-19. CDR3 bases: TGTGCCAGCAGCCACTCCGACAGGGGCCTCATGAACACTGAAGCTTTCTTT. This sequence encodes CASSHSDRGLMNTEAFF.